Listed below are T cell receptor beta chains from one sample, sequenced in a study of cytomegalovirus exposure and HLA in healthy donors. Assay used: immunoSEQ multiplex PCR; TCRdb lists only in-frame clones, some missing. The sample has some 350,000 clones, around 87% seen once. What was sequenced was PBMCs. These receptors came from a woman aged 25 to 39 in good health and CMV-seropositive. CDR3s include the opening cysteine and the closing phenylalanine or tryptophan. D genes are given only for firm matches. Only some rows state a clone size, as once, few, many or a class for expanded clones.

D: NA
size: NA
J: TRBJ1-4
V: TRBV4-3
DNA: TGCGCCAGCAGCCTTCAGGTAGCTGAAAAACTGTTTTTT
CDR3: CASSLQVAEKLFF

D: NA
size: once
J: TRBJ1-1
V: TRBV6-6
DNA: TGTGCCAGCAGTTACTCGAGTCAGAACACTGAAGCTTTCTTT
CDR3: CASSYSSQNTEAFF

D: TRBD1
size: NA
J: TRBJ1-5
V: TRBV30
DNA: TGTGCCTGGAGTTCCCTAGGGGGACAGATTAGCAATCAGCCCCAGCATTTT
CDR3: CAWSSLGGQISNQPQHF

D: TRBD1
size: NA
J: TRBJ2-5
V: TRBV6-5
DNA: TGTGCCAGCAGGGAGACAGGGGGCGAGTATGAGACCCAGTACTTC
CDR3: CASRETGGEYETQYF

D: NA
size: NA
J: TRBJ1-5
V: TRBV7-7
DNA: TGTGCCAGCAGCAACCGGGACTGGGGATGGGTAAAGGATCAGCCCCAGCATTTT
CDR3: CASSNRDWGWVKDQPQHF

D: TRBD1
size: few
J: TRBJ1-2
V: TRBV2
DNA: TGTGCCAGCAGTGACCCCGGGACAGGCTATGGCTACACCTTC
CDR3: CASSDPGTGYGYTF

D: NA
size: NA
J: TRBJ2-1
V: TRBV6-1
DNA: TGTGCCAGCAGTGTGGGAGCGGTCCATGAAGGGACGGGGCAGTTCTTC
CDR3: CASSVGAVHEGTGQFF

D: NA
size: NA
J: TRBJ2-5
V: TRBV7-9
DNA: TGTGCCAGCAGCTCAGGGGTGGCGGAGACCCAGTACTTC
CDR3: CASSSGVAETQYF

D: TRBD2
size: once
J: TRBJ2-7
V: TRBV18
DNA: TGTGCCAGCTCACCGACCCAGCCGGGAGGGCAGTACTTC
CDR3: CASSPTQPGGQYF

D: NA
size: NA
J: TRBJ2-7
V: TRBV7-6
DNA: TGTGCCAGCAGCTTAGCAGGGGATTACGAGCAGTACTTC
CDR3: CASSLAGDYEQYF

D: NA
size: NA
J: TRBJ2-2
V: TRBV18
DNA: TGTGCCAGCTCACCACCGGGGGCCGGGGAGCTGTTTTTT
CDR3: CASSPPGAGELFF